This TCR beta chain derives from a study of shared clonotypes between healthy human individuals. Selected positively for CCR7 and CD45RO-negative, naive CD8 cells excluded terminally differentiated effector memory CD45RA+ cells. The CDR3 consists of 13 residues. Genomic DNA of each subset was evenly split across several immunoSEQ plates. Profiling relied on immunoSEQ multiplex PCR, and the TCRdb table lists in-frame clones only, not all of them. The table lists some 1,900,000 clones, approximately 94% of them singletons. This chain connects TRBV21-1 to TRBJ1-4. TRBV21-1 is recorded as a pseudogene. The TCR originated in a man in his late teens or twenties in good health. The source material was naive CD8+ T cells sorted from blood. CDR3 in amino acids: CATRIGTNEKLFF. Here the CDR3 DNA reads TGTGCCACGCGTATTGGAACTAATGAAAAACTGTTTTTT.